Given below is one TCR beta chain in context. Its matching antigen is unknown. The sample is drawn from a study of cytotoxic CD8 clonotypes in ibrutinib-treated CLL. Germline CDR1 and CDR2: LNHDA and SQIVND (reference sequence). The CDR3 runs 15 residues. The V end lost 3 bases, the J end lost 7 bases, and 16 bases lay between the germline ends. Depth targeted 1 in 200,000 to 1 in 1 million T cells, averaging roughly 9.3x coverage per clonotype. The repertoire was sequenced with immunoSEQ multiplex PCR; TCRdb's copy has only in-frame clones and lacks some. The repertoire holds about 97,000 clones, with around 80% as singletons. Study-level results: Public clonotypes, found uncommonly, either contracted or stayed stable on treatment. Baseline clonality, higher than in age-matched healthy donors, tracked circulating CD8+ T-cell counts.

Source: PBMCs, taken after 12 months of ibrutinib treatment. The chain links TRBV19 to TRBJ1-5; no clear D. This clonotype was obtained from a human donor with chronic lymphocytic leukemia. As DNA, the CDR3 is TGTGCCAGTAGTATTGGTGGGGTTCCGGGGCAGCCCCAGCATTTT. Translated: CASSIGGVPGQPQHF.